Listed below are T cell receptor beta chains from one sample, sequenced in a study of blood T cell repertoires in COVID-19. TCRdb keeps only in-frame clones here, not all; method: immunoSEQ multiplex PCR. This table has some 330,000 clones, more than 90% appearing once. Sequencing was performed on PBMCs or T cells enriched from blood (not recorded which). All receptors derive from a woman younger than 45 who had recovered from COVID-19. Each CDR3 is given with its conserved first and last residue. D genes are given only for firm matches. Only some rows state a clone size, as once, few, many or a class for expanded clones.

clone size	J gene	D gene	V gene	CDR3 DNA	CDR3 protein
.	TRBJ2-2	TRBD2	TRBV28	TGTGCCAGCAGGAACTTCGGAGGGACTAGCACCCTTCTCCGGGAGCTGTTTTTT	CASRNFGGTSTLLRELFF
once	TRBJ2-5	TRBD2	TRBV24-1	TGTGCCACCAGTGATTGGGCTAGCGGGGTCCAAGGGACCCAGTACTTC	CATSDWASGVQGTQYF
few	TRBJ2-5	.	TRBV19	TGTGCCAGTCGATTACAGGGTCGGGAGACCCAGTACTTC	CASRLQGRETQYF
.	TRBJ2-3	TRBD2	TRBV7-3	TGTGCCAGCAGCTTAACGGTTTTATGGCTAGCGGGTCTGACAGATACGCAGTATTTT	CASSLTVLWLAGLTDTQYF
.	TRBJ1-2	.	TRBV19	TGTGCCAGTAGTTCGGGGGAGTATGGCTACACCTTC	CASSSGEYGYTF
.	TRBJ2-1	.	TRBV6-5	TGTGCCAGCAGATCCCCGTCGACAGACAATGAGCAGTTCTTC	CASRSPSTDNEQFF
.	TRBJ2-2	TRBD2	TRBV28	TGTGCCAGCAGTTTCCCCCCGGGGGGAATTGACATCGGGGAGCTGTTTTTT	CASSFPPGGIDIGELFF
.	TRBJ1-1	.	TRBV28	TGTGCCAGCAGTTCCATGCCCGGGGGTATGAACACTGAAGCTTTCTTT	CASSSMPGGMNTEAFF
.	TRBJ2-1	TRBD2	TRBV9	TGTGCCAGCAGCGTTAGCGGGGGGGCCGCCAATGAGCAGTTCTTC	CASSVSGGAANEQFF
.	TRBJ2-3	.	TRBV5-4	TGTGCCAGCAGCCCGCCGGGAGCGCTGACAGATACGCAGTATTTT	CASSPPGALTDTQYF
.	TRBJ2-3	.	TRBV21-1	TGTGCCAGCAGCCCTCGGGACAGAGACACAGATACGCAGTATTTT	CASSPRDRDTDTQYF
.	TRBJ1-2	.	TRBV5-4	TGTGCCAGCAGCCCGGACAGTTCTAACTATGGCTACACCTTC	CASSPDSSNYGYTF